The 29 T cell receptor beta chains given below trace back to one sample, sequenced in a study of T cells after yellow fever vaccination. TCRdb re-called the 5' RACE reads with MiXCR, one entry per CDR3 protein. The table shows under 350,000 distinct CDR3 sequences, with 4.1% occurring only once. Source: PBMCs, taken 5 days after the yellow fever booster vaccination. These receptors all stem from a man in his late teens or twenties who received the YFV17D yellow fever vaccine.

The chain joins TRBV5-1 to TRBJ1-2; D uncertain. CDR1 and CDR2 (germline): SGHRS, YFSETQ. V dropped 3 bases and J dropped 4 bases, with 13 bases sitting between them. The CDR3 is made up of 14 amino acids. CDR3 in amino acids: CASSWQDRIYGYTF. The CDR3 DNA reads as TGCGCCAGCAGCTGGCAGGACCGCATCTATGGCTACACCTTC.

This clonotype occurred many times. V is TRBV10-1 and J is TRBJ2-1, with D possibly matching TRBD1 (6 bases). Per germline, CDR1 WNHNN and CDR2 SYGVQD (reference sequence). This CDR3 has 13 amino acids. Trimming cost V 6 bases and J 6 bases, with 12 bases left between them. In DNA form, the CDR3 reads TGCGCCAGCAGAGAGGGGGAATCCAATGAGCAGTTCTTC. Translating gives CASREGESNEQFF.

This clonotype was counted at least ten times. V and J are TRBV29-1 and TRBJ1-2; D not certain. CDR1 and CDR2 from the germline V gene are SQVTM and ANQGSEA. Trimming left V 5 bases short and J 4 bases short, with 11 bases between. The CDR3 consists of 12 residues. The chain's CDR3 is CSVRPSSYGYTF. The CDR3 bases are TGCAGCGTTCGTCCCAGCAGCTATGGCTACACCTTC.

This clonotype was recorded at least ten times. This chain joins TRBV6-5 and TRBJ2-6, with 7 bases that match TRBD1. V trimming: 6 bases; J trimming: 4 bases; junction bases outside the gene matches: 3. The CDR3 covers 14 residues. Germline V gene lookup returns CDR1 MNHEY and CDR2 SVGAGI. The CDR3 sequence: CASRTGLGANVLTF. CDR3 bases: TGTGCCAGCAGGACAGGGCTCGGGGCCAACGTCCTGACTTTC.

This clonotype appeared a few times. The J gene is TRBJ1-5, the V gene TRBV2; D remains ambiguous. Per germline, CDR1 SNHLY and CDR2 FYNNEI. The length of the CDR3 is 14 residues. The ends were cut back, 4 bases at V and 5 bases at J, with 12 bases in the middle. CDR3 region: CASSGPSAYQPQHF. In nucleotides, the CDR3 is TGTGCCAGCAGTGGCCCCTCCGCGTATCAGCCCCAGCATTTT.

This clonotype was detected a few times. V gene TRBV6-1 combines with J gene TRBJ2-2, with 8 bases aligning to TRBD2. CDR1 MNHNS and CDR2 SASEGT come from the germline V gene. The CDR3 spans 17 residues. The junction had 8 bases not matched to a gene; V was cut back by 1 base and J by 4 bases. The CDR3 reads CASSEGGTSIATGELFF. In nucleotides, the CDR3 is TGTGCCAGCAGTGAAGGAGGGACTAGTATTGCCACCGGGGAGCTGTTTTTT.

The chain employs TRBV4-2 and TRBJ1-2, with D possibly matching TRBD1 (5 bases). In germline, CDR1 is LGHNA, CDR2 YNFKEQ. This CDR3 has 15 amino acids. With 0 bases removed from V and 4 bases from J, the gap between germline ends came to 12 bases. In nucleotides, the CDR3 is TGTGCCAGCAGCCAAGATCCTGGGGGTACCTATGGCTACACCTTC. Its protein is CASSQDPGGTYGYTF.

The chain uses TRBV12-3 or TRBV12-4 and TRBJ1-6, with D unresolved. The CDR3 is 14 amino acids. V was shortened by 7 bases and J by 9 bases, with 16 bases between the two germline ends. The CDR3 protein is CASTRDSWGSPLHF. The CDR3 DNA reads TGTGCCAGCACCCGGGATTCTTGGGGTTCACCCCTCCACTTT.

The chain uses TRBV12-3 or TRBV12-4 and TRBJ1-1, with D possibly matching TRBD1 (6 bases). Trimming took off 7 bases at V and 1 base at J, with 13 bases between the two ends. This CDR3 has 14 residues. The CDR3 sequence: CASIQGPENTEAFF. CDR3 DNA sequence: TGTGCCAGCATTCAGGGGCCGGAGAACACTGAAGCTTTCTTT.

The CDR3 region is CASSGQIKAFF. The CDR3 DNA sequence: TGTGCCAGCAGCGGACAGATTAAAGCTTTCTTT. The chain recombines TRBV12-3 or TRBV12-4 with TRBJ1-1; D is perhaps TRBD1 (6 bases). The V and J ends lost 6 bases and 9 bases respectively, with 11 bases between them. This CDR3 has 11 amino acids.

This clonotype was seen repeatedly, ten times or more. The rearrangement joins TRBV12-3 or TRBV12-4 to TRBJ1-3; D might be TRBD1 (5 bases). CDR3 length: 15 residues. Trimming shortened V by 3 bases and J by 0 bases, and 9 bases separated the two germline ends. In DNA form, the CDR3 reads TGTGCCAGCAGTTTCCGGGGCATCTCTGGAAACACCATATATTTT. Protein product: CASSFRGISGNTIYF.

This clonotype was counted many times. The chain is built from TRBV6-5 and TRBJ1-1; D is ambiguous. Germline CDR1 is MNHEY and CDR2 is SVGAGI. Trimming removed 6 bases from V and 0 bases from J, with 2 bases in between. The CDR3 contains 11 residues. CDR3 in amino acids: CASRVNTEAFF. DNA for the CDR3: TGTGCCAGCAGGGTGAACACTGAAGCTTTCTTT.

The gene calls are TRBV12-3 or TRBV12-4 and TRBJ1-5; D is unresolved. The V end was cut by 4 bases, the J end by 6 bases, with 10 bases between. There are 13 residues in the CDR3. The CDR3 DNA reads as TGTGCCAGCAGTTGGGGAGATCGTCAGCCCCAGCATTTT. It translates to CASSWGDRQPQHF.

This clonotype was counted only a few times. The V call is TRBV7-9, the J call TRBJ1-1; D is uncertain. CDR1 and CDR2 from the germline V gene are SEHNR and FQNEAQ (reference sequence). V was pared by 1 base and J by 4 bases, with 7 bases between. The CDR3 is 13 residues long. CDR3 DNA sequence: TGTGCCAGCAGCTTAGTTGAGAGCACTGAAGCTTTCTTT. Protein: CASSLVESTEAFF.

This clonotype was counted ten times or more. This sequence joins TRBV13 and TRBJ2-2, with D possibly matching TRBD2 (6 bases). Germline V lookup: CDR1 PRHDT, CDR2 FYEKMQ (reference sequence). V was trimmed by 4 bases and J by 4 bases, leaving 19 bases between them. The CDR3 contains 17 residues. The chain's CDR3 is CASSSLSRRGGTGELFF. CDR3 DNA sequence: TGTGCCAGCAGCTCCCTTTCGCGGAGGGGTGGCACCGGGGAGCTGTTTTTT.

The CDR3: CASSRDSPLGEQYF. The CDR3 DNA reads as TGCGCCAGCAGTCGGGACTCCCCGCTGGGGGAGCAGTACTTC. This rearrangement joins TRBV4-1 to TRBJ2-7; weak D call: TRBD2 (6 bases). Germline loops: CDR1 MGHRA, CDR2 YSYEKL. CDR3 length: 14 amino acids. Trimming stripped 6 bases from V and 7 bases from J, with 19 bases between.

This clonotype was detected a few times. The CDR3 DNA sequence: TGTGCCAGCAGGACCCGGCAGGGTAATACGTGGTACGAGCAGTACGTC. It is translated as CASRTRQGNTWYEQYV. V usage is TRBV6-1 and J usage is TRBJ2-7; D is perhaps TRBD1 (5 bases). Germline-derived CDR1 and CDR2 are MNHNS and SASEGT. The CDR3 loop spans 16 amino acids. V lost 6 bases, J lost 4 bases, and 22 bases lay in between.

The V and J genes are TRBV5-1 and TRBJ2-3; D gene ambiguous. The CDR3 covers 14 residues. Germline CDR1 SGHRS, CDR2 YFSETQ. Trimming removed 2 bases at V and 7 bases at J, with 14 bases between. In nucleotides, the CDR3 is TGCGCCAGCAGCTTTCCAGGCCTGAGGCATACGCAGTATTTT. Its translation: CASSFPGLRHTQYF.

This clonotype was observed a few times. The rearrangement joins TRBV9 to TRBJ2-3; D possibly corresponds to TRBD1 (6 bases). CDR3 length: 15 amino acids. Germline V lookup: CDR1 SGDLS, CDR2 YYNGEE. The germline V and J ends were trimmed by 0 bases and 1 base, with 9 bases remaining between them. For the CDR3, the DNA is TGTGCCAGCAGCGTAGGTTGGGGGCGCACAGATACGCAGTATTTT. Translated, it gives CASSVGWGRTDTQYF.

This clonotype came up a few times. DNA for the CDR3: TGCGCCAGCAGCCAAGAAAGGAGGCAGGGATACTACGAGCAGTACTTC. It encodes CASSQERRQGYYEQYF. This chain links TRBV4-3 with TRBJ2-7; D possibly uses TRBD1 or TRBD2 (5 bases each). This CDR3 has 16 residues. CDR1 LGHNA and CDR2 YSLEER come from the germline V gene. V shed 0 bases and J shed 3 bases, with 15 bases lying between them.

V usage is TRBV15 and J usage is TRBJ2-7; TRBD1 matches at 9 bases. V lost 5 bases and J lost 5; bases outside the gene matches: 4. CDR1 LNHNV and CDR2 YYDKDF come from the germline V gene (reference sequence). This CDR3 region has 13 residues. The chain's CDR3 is CATSGTGRDEQYF. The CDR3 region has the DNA TGTGCCACCAGCGGGACAGGGCGCGACGAGCAGTACTTC.

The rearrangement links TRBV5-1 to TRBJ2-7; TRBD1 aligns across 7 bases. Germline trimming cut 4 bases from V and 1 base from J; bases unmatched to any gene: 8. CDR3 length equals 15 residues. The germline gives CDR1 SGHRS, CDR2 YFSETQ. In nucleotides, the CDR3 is TGCGCCAGCAGCCAGAACCCGGGACAGTCCTACGAGCAGTACTTC. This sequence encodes CASSQNPGQSYEQYF.

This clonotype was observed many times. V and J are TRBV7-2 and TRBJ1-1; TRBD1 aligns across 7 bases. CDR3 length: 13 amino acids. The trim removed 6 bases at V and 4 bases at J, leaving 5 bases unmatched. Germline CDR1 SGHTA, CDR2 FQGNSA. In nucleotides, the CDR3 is TGTGCCAGCAGGACAGGGTGGATCACTGAAGCTTTCTTT. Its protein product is CASRTGWITEAFF.

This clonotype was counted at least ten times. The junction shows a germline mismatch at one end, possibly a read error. CDR3 region: CASSQDRSHEQYF. The CDR3 DNA reads as TGTGCCAGCAGCCAAGATCGCTCCCACGAGCAGTACTTC. The rearrangement joins TRBV4-2 to TRBJ2-7; D not resolved. Germline V gives CDR1 LGHNA, CDR2 YNFKEQ. CDR3 length: 13 residues.

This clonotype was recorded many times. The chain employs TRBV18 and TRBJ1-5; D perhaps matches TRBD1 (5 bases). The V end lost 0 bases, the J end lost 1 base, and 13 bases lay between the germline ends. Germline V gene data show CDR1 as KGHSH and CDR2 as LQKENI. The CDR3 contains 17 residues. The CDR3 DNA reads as TGTGCCAGCTCACCACCGGGGGGAGAACGGAGCAATCAGCCCCAGCATTTT. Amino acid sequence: CASSPPGGERSNQPQHF.

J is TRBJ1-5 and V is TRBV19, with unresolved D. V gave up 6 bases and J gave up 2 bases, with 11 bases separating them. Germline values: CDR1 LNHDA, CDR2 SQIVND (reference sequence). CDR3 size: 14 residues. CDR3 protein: CASRDGGGNQPQHF. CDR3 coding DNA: TGTGCCAGTAGAGACGGTGGGGGCAATCAGCCCCAGCATTTT.

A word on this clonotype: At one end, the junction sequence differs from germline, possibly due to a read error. The CDR3 DNA follows: TGTGCCACCAGTGGGGACAGGGGGTCCTACGAGCAGTACTTC. It specifies CATSGDRGSYEQYF. This chain links TRBV25-1 with TRBJ2-7; 11 bases are shared with TRBD1. The CDR3 totals 14 residues. Per germline, CDR1 MGHDK and CDR2 SYGVNS.

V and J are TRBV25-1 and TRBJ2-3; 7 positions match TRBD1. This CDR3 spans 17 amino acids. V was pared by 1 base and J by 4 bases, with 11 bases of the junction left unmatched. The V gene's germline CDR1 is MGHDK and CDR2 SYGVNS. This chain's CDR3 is CASSEFFTGGQPDTQYF. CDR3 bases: TGTGCCAGCAGTGAATTCTTCACTGGGGGACAGCCAGATACGCAGTATTTT.

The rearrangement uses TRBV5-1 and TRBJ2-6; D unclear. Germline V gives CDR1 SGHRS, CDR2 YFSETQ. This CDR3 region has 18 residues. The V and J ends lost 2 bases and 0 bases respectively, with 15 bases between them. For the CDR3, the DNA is TGCGCCAGCAGCTTTAACCCCCCAGGAGTCTCTGGGGCCAACGTCCTGACTTTC. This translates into CASSFNPPGVSGANVLTF.